Below, one TCR beta chain is given with its context. This entry belongs to a study of shared clonotypes between healthy human individuals. Germline CDR1 is SGHRS and CDR2 is YFSETQ. This CDR3 region has 15 residues. Germline trimming cut 4 bases from V and 6 bases from J; bases unmatched to any gene: 7. For every subset, genomic DNA was evenly distributed across several immunoSEQ plates. Generated by immunoSEQ multiplex PCR, the TCRdb table keeps only in-frame clones and is missing some. The sample shows 2,500,000 or so clones, 80% to 95% of them seen only once. The receptor was isolated from a man younger than 35 in good health. Some clones in this sample may be carry-over from other donors' samples. The chain carries TRBV5-1 and TRBJ2-1; 10 positions agree with TRBD2. The sequencing input was naive CD4+ T cells from PBMCs. The subset: CD45RA+ positively selected. In DNA, the CDR3 is TGCGCCAGCAGCCTCATAGCGGGAGGAGTCAATGAGCAGTTCTTC. Protein: CASSLIAGGVNEQFF.